Following are 2 T cell receptor beta chains from one sample sequenced in a study of blood T cell repertoires in COVID-19. Profiling relied on immunoSEQ multiplex PCR, and the TCRdb table lists in-frame clones only, not all of them. Seen here are more than 300,000 clones, around 83% observed once, and the top ten hold 5% to 6%. The sequenced material came from PBMCs or T cells enriched from blood (not recorded which). The receptor set was obtained from a woman aged 45-65 years who had recovered from COVID-19.

This chain connects TRBV12-3 or TRBV12-4 to TRBJ2-7, with 15 bases aligning to TRBD2. The CDR3 covers 13 residues. J lost 4 bases, V lost 8 bases, and 0 bases had no gene match. The CDR3 sequence is CASGTSGGYEQYF. CDR3 coding DNA: TGTGCCAGCGGGACTAGCGGGGGGTACGAGCAGTACTTC.

This clone was detected a few times. The chain carries TRBV2 and TRBJ2-1; D is perhaps TRBD2 (6 bases). The CDR3 consists of 15 residues. With 8 bases removed from V and 1 base from J, the gap between germline ends came to 15 bases. CDR1 is SNHLY, CDR2 FYNNEI, per germline. CDR3 amino acids: CASGRERGSYNEQFF. CDR3 nucleotide sequence: TGTGCCAGCGGGCGGGAACGAGGGTCCTACAATGAGCAGTTCTTC.